This record concerns one TCR beta chain sequence. Its antigen is as yet unknown. Some clones are missing from TCRdb's copy, which holds only in-frame ones; the method was immunoSEQ multiplex PCR. The table records tens of thousands of clones, approximately 80% of them present only once. This sample was taken from a study of T cell responses to AZD1222 COVID-19 vaccine. The CDR3 sequence is 12 residues long. Looked up from germline, CDR1 is SGHTA and CDR2 is FQGTGA. Trimming pared 5 bases from V and 10 bases from J, leaving 12 bases between. General study results and limits: Clonal diversity may have been underestimated in mostly white British donors. Spike-specific TCR breadth and depth went up after people got two AZD1222 doses.

This TCR derives from an adult who received the AZD1222 COVID-19 vaccine. Sequencing used peripheral blood, obtained 28 days after the second AZD1222 dose. The chain has TRBV7-3 and TRBJ2-1, with TRBD1 as a possible D gene (6 bases). The DNA for the CDR3 is TGTGCCAGCAGCCCCCCGAGGGGGGAGCAGTTCTTC. Protein: CASSPPRGEQFF.